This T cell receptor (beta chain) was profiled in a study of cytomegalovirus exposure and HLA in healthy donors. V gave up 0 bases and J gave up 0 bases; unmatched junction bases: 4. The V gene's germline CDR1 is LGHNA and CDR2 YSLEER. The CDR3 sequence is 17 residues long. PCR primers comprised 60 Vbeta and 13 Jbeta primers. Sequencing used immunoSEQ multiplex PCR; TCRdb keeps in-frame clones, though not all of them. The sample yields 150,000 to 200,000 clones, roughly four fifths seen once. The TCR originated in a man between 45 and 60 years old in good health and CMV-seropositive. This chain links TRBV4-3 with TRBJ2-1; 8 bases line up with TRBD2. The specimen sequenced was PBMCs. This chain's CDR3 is CASSQDSSGASYNEQFF. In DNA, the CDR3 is TGCGCCAGCAGCCAAGATAGTAGCGGGGCCTCCTACAATGAGCAGTTCTTC.